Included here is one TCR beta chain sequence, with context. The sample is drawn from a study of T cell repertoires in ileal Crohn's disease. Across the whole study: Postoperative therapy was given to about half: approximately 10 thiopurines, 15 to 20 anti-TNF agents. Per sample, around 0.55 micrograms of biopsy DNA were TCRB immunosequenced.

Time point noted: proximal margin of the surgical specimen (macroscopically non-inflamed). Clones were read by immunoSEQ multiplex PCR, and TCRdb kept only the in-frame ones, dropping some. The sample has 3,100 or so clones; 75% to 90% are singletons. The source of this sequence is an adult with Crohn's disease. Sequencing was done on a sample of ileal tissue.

This chain's CDR3 is CASSGGLARQETQYF. The CDR3 nucleotides read TGTGCCAGCAGTGGGGGACTAGCGAGACAAGAGACCCAGTACTTC. The chain has TRBV2 and TRBJ2-5, with 10 bases matching TRBD2. This CDR3 is built from 15 residues. V was clipped by 4 bases and J by 2 bases; unmatched bases: 4. CDR1 and CDR2 from the germline V gene are SNHLY and FYNNEI.